Listed below are T cell receptor beta chains from one sample, sequenced in a study of read filtering for tumor transcriptome and immune sequencing. TCRdb analysed the reads with MiXCR anew, one entry per CDR3 protein. The repertoire holds about 90,000 distinct CDR3 sequences, with 12% as singletons. Sample: a population of CD138-negative cells sorted from bone marrow. The receptors were sampled from a donor at least 40 years old with multiple myeloma. CDR3s include the opening cysteine and the closing phenylalanine or tryptophan. The order of the fields is CDR3 DNA, CDR3 protein, D gene, clone size, CDR3 length, V gene, J gene. A D gene is named only where the DNA matches it firmly. Not all rows give a size; the values are once, few, many and, for expanded clones, a class.

TGTGCCAGTACCCTGGGCAGTGACTATCAGCCCCAGCATTTT	CASTLGSDYQPQHF	-	many	14	TRBV19	TRBJ1-5
TGTGCCAGCAGCCATGAGGGCCACTCTGGAAACACCATATATTTT	CASSHEGHSGNTIYF	-	-	15	TRBV14	TRBJ1-3
TGTGCCAGCAGCCCCCGGGCCTCTGGAAACACCATATATTTT	CASSPRASGNTIYF	-	few	14	TRBV3-1	TRBJ1-3
TGTGCCAGCAGTGCGCCGGGACAGGGGGCCTATGAGCAGTTCTTC	CASSAPGQGAYEQFF	TRBD1	many	15	TRBV6-1	TRBJ2-1
TGTGCCAGCAGCTTATTCAGCGGGAGCAACACCGGGGAGCTGTTTTTT	CASSLFSGSNTGELFF	TRBD2	many	16	TRBV7-8	TRBJ2-2
TGTGCCAGCAGCTCAGGGCGGACCACTGAAGCTTTCTTT	CASSSGRTTEAFF	-	many	13	TRBV7-9	TRBJ1-1
TGTGCCAGCAGTAATCAACCTGGCTACACCTTC	CASSNQPGYTF	-	many	11	TRBV28	TRBJ1-2
TGTGCCAGCAGCTTAAGGCCGACAGGATACAATGAGCAGTTCTTC	CASSLRPTGYNEQFF	-	many	15	TRBV11-3	TRBJ2-1
TGCAGTGCTAGAGGTCAGGGACTAGCGGGAGGGCTAAGCTTCTTC	CSARGQGLAGGLSFF	TRBD2	many	15	TRBV20-1	TRBJ2-7
TGTGCCAGCAGCCCCCTAGCGGGCGGAAGCTCCTACAATGAGCAGTTCTTC	CASSPLAGGSSYNEQFF	TRBD2	many	17	TRBV2	TRBJ2-1
TGCGCCAGCAGCCCGCCCGGCAGGGTCAATGAGCAGTTCTTC	CASSPPGRVNEQFF	-	-	14	TRBV5-1	TRBJ2-1
TGTGCCAGCAGCTTAGTCGCAGCCTCTGGAAACACCATATATTTT	CASSLVAASGNTIYF	-	few	15	TRBV7-2	TRBJ1-3
TGCAGCGTTCCTTCGACAGAGACCCAGTACTTC	CSVPSTETQYF	-	-	11	TRBV29-1	TRBJ2-5
TGCAGTGCTACGGATATTGCGGGACCAGCGGAGGAGCAGTTCTTC	CSATDIAGPAEEQFF	-	many	15	TRBV20-1	TRBJ2-1
TGTGCCAGCTGGGGAGGGGCGAACACCGGGGAGCTGTTTTTT	CASWGGANTGELFF	TRBD2	many	14	TRBV28	TRBJ2-2
TGTGCCAGTATTTCGGGACAGGGGAATTACCAGCCCCAGCATTTT	CASISGQGNYQPQHF	TRBD1	few	15	TRBV19	TRBJ1-5
TGTGCCAGCAGCCGCGGGACAGGGAACACTGAAGCTTTCTTT	CASSRGTGNTEAFF	TRBD1	many	14	TRBV7-9	TRBJ1-1
TGTGCCAGCAGTACCGGACAGGGTAGCTCTGGAAACACCATATATTTT	CASSTGQGSSGNTIYF	TRBD1	few	16	TRBV28	TRBJ1-3
TGTGCCAGCAGCTTAGGAGTTCCAGCGGGAGGATCAGATACGCAGTATTTT	CASSLGVPAGGSDTQYF	TRBD2	many	17	TRBV7-6	TRBJ2-3
TGCGCCAGCAGCACAACAAGCTCCTACAATGAGCAGTTCTTC	CASSTTSSYNEQFF	-	many	14	TRBV5-1	TRBJ2-1
TGTGCCAGCAGCTTACGTCAAAGCTCCTACGAGCAGTACTTC	CASSLRQSSYEQYF	-	many	14	TRBV7-2	TRBJ2-7
TGTGCCAGCAGCTTAGAGTTGAGGGGCCTAAACACTGAAGCTTTCTTT	CASSLELRGLNTEAFF	-	many	16	TRBV11-2	TRBJ1-1
TGTGCCAGCAGTTATAGCAGCACCGGGGAGCTGTTTTTT	CASSYSSTGELFF	-	few	13	TRBV28	TRBJ2-2
TGTGCCAGCAGCCCAGGACTCAGTCATCGCCAAGAGACCCAGTACTTC	CASSPGLSHRQETQYF	-	many	16	TRBV7-2	TRBJ2-5
TGTGCCAGCAGACGAAGTAACACGGGGGAAAATGAGCAGTTCTTC	CASRRSNTGENEQFF	-	-	15	TRBV2	TRBJ2-1
TGCAGTGCTACCCCACCTGAGGGCTATGGCTACACCTTC	CSATPPEGYGYTF	-	many	13	TRBV20-1	TRBJ1-2
TGCGCCAGCAGCCAGGGACTAGCGGGAAGGTCCGGGGAGCTGTTTTTT	CASSQGLAGRSGELFF	TRBD2	many	16	TRBV4-1	TRBJ2-2
TGCGCCAGCAGTTCACAGGGGGGGTACGAGCAGTACTTC	CASSSQGGYEQYF	-	many	13	TRBV5-1	TRBJ2-7
TGTGCCAGCAGTGAAATGAGCCCTCCAGGCGGGTTCACCTTC	CASSEMSPPGGFTF	-	-	14	TRBV6-1	TRBJ1-2
TGTGCCAGTAGTACGGGGGGCAGGGGACCACATGAAGCTTTCTTT	CASSTGGRGPHEAFF	-	many	15	TRBV19	TRBJ1-1
TGCAGCGTTGCCCCAGCCGAACTCACCGGGGAGCTGTTTTTT	CSVAPAELTGELFF	-	few	14	TRBV29-1	TRBJ2-2
TGTGCCGGCAGTACCGACAGGGGCGGAAATCAGCCCCAGCATTTT	CAGSTDRGGNQPQHF	TRBD1	-	15	TRBV19	TRBJ1-5
TGTGCCAGCAGCCCCGGACAGGGGGCAATGGAGACCCAGTACTTC	CASSPGQGAMETQYF	TRBD1	many	15	TRBV7-9	TRBJ2-5
TGTGCCAGCAGTGGGGGACTAGCGGGGGGCACAGATACGCCGTATTTT	CASSGGLAGGTDTPYF	TRBD2	-	16	TRBV25-1	TRBJ2-3
TGTGCCAGCAGCCCCAACATGGGGACCTACAATGGGCAGTTCTTC	CASSPNMGTYNGQFF	-	few	15	TRBV11-2	TRBJ2-1
TGTGCCAGCAGCCACGACAAATCCCCGAAGCAGTACTTC	CASSHDKSPKQYF	-	many	13	TRBV3-1	TRBJ2-7
TGCGCCAGCCATAGCGGGAGGCACAATGAGCAGTTCTTC	CASHSGRHNEQFF	TRBD2	many	13	TRBV5-1	TRBJ2-1
TGTGCCAGCACCCCCGGGGAGAGCTCCTACAATGAGCAGTTCTTC	CASTPGESSYNEQFF	-	many	15	TRBV6-1	TRBJ2-1
TGTGCCAGCAACAGGCAGGGTTGGGGTGAAAAACTGTTTTTT	CASNRQGWGEKLFF	-	many	14	TRBV12-3/TRBV12-4	TRBJ1-4
TGTGCCAGCAGTCTCCCCATTACGGGGGCCGGTTCGGAGACCCAGTACTTC	CASSLPITGAGSETQYF	-	many	17	TRBV28	TRBJ2-5
TGCAGCGTTGAACTCGGGAGGGGCGACGAGCAGTACTTC	CSVELGRGDEQYF	TRBD2	many	13	TRBV29-1	TRBJ2-7
TGCAGCGCGGACAGGGGGCGAAGGAACACTGAAGCTTTCTTT	CSADRGRRNTEAFF	TRBD1	many	14	TRBV29-1	TRBJ1-1
TGTGCCAGCAGTGATTGGGGGGCCGGGGAGCTGTTTTTT	CASSDWGAGELFF	-	many	13	TRBV2	TRBJ2-2
TGCAGCGTTGCGACCCAGCGCTCGCAGTACTTC	CSVATQRSQYF	-	-	11	TRBV29-1	TRBJ2-4
TGTGCCAGCAGCTACGGACAGGGGAGCACAGATACGCAGTATTTT	CASSYGQGSTDTQYF	TRBD1	many	15	TRBV5-5	TRBJ2-3
TGTGCCAGCAGCCACGGACTAGCTGACTACACCGGGGAGCTGTTTTTT	CASSHGLADYTGELFF	TRBD2	many	16	TRBV3-1	TRBJ2-2
TGCGCCAGCAGCCCCCCTAGCGGCCACACCGGGGAGCTGTTTTTT	CASSPPSGHTGELFF	TRBD2	many	15	TRBV5-1	TRBJ2-2
TGTGCCAGCAGCAAAGAAGCAGTCAAACCTAGCAATCAGCCCCAGCATTTT	CASSKEAVKPSNQPQHF	-	many	17	TRBV21-1	TRBJ1-5
TGTGCCAGTAGTGACCCAGCAACTCGTCATGAAGCTTTCTTT	CASSDPATRHEAFF	-	many	14	TRBV19	TRBJ1-1
TGCGCCAGCAGCTCGGGCGTCGGTAGCGCAGATACGCAGTATTTT	CASSSGVGSADTQYF	-	few	15	TRBV5-1	TRBJ2-3